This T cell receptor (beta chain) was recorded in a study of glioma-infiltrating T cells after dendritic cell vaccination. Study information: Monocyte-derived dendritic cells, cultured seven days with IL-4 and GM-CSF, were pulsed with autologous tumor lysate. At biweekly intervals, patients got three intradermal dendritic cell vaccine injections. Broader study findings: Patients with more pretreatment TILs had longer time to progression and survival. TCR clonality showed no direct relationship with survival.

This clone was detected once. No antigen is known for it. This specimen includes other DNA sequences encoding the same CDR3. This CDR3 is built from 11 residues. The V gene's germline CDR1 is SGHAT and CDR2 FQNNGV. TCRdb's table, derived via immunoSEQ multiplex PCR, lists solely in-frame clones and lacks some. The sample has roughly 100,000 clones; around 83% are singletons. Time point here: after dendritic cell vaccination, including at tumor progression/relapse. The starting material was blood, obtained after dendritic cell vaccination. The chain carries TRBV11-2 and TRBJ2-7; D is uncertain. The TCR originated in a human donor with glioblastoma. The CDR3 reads CASSPGYEQYF. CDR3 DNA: TGTGCGTCATCCCCAGGCTACGAGCAGTACTTC.